This TCR beta chain appears in the sequencing data of a study of blood T cell repertoires in COVID-19. As for the study in general: Researchers got acute and convalescent COVID-19 samples from the United States, Italy and Spain. Nucleic acid was either cDNA or gDNA, and it came from T cells, B-cell-depleted T cells, or PBMCs.

The germline gives CDR1 SQVTM, CDR2 ANQGSEA. CDR3 size: 14 residues. V was clipped by 5 bases and J by 7 bases, with 17 bases between them. Source study methods: From reference gene primer amplification, estimates of nucleated cell counts were derived. Repertoires were generated with immunoSEQ multiplex PCR, while TCRdb's copy carries only in-frame clones and drops some. V and J calls and clone size are as listed in that table; D and trimming were resolved from the DNA. The table lists 50,000 or so clones, over 65% of them singletons. This chain uses TRBV29-1 with TRBJ2-2, with D maybe TRBD2 (6 bases). Sample: peripheral blood. The source is a man aged 40-49 years with active COVID-19. The CDR3 nucleotides read TGCAGCGTTTTGGCTAGCGATCCAATCGGGGAGCTGTTTTTT. Amino acid sequence: CSVLASDPIGELFF.